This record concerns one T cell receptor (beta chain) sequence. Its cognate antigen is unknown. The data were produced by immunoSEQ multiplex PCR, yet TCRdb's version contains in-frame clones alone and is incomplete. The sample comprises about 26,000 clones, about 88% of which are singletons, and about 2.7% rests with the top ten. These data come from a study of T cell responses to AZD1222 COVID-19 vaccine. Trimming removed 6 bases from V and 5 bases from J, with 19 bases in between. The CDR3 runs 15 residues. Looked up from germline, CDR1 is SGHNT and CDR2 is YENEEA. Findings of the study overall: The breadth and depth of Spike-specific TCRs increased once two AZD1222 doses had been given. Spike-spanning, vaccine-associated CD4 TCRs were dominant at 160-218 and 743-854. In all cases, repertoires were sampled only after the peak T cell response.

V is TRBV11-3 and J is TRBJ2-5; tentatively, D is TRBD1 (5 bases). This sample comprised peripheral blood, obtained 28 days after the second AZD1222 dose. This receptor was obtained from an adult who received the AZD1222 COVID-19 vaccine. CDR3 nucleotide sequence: TGTGCCAGCAGTCAGGAGACAGCCAAGTCGGAGACCCAGTACTTC. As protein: CASSQETAKSETQYF.